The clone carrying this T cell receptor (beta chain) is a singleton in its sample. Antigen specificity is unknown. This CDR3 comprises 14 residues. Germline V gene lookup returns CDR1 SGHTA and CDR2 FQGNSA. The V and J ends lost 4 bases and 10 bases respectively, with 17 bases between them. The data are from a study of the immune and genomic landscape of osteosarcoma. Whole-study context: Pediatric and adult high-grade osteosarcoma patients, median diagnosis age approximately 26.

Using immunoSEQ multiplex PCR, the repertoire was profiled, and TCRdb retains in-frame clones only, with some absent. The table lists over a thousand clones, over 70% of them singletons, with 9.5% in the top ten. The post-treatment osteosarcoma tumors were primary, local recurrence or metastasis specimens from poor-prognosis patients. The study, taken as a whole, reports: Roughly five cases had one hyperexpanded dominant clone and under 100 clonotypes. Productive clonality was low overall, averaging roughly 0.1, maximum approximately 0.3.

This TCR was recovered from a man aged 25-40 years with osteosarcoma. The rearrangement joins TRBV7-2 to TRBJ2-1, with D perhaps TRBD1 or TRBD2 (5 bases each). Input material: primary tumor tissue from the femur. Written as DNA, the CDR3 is TGTGCCAGCAGCTCGATAAGGTCCGGGGCCGAGCAGTTCTTC. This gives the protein CASSSIRSGAEQFF.